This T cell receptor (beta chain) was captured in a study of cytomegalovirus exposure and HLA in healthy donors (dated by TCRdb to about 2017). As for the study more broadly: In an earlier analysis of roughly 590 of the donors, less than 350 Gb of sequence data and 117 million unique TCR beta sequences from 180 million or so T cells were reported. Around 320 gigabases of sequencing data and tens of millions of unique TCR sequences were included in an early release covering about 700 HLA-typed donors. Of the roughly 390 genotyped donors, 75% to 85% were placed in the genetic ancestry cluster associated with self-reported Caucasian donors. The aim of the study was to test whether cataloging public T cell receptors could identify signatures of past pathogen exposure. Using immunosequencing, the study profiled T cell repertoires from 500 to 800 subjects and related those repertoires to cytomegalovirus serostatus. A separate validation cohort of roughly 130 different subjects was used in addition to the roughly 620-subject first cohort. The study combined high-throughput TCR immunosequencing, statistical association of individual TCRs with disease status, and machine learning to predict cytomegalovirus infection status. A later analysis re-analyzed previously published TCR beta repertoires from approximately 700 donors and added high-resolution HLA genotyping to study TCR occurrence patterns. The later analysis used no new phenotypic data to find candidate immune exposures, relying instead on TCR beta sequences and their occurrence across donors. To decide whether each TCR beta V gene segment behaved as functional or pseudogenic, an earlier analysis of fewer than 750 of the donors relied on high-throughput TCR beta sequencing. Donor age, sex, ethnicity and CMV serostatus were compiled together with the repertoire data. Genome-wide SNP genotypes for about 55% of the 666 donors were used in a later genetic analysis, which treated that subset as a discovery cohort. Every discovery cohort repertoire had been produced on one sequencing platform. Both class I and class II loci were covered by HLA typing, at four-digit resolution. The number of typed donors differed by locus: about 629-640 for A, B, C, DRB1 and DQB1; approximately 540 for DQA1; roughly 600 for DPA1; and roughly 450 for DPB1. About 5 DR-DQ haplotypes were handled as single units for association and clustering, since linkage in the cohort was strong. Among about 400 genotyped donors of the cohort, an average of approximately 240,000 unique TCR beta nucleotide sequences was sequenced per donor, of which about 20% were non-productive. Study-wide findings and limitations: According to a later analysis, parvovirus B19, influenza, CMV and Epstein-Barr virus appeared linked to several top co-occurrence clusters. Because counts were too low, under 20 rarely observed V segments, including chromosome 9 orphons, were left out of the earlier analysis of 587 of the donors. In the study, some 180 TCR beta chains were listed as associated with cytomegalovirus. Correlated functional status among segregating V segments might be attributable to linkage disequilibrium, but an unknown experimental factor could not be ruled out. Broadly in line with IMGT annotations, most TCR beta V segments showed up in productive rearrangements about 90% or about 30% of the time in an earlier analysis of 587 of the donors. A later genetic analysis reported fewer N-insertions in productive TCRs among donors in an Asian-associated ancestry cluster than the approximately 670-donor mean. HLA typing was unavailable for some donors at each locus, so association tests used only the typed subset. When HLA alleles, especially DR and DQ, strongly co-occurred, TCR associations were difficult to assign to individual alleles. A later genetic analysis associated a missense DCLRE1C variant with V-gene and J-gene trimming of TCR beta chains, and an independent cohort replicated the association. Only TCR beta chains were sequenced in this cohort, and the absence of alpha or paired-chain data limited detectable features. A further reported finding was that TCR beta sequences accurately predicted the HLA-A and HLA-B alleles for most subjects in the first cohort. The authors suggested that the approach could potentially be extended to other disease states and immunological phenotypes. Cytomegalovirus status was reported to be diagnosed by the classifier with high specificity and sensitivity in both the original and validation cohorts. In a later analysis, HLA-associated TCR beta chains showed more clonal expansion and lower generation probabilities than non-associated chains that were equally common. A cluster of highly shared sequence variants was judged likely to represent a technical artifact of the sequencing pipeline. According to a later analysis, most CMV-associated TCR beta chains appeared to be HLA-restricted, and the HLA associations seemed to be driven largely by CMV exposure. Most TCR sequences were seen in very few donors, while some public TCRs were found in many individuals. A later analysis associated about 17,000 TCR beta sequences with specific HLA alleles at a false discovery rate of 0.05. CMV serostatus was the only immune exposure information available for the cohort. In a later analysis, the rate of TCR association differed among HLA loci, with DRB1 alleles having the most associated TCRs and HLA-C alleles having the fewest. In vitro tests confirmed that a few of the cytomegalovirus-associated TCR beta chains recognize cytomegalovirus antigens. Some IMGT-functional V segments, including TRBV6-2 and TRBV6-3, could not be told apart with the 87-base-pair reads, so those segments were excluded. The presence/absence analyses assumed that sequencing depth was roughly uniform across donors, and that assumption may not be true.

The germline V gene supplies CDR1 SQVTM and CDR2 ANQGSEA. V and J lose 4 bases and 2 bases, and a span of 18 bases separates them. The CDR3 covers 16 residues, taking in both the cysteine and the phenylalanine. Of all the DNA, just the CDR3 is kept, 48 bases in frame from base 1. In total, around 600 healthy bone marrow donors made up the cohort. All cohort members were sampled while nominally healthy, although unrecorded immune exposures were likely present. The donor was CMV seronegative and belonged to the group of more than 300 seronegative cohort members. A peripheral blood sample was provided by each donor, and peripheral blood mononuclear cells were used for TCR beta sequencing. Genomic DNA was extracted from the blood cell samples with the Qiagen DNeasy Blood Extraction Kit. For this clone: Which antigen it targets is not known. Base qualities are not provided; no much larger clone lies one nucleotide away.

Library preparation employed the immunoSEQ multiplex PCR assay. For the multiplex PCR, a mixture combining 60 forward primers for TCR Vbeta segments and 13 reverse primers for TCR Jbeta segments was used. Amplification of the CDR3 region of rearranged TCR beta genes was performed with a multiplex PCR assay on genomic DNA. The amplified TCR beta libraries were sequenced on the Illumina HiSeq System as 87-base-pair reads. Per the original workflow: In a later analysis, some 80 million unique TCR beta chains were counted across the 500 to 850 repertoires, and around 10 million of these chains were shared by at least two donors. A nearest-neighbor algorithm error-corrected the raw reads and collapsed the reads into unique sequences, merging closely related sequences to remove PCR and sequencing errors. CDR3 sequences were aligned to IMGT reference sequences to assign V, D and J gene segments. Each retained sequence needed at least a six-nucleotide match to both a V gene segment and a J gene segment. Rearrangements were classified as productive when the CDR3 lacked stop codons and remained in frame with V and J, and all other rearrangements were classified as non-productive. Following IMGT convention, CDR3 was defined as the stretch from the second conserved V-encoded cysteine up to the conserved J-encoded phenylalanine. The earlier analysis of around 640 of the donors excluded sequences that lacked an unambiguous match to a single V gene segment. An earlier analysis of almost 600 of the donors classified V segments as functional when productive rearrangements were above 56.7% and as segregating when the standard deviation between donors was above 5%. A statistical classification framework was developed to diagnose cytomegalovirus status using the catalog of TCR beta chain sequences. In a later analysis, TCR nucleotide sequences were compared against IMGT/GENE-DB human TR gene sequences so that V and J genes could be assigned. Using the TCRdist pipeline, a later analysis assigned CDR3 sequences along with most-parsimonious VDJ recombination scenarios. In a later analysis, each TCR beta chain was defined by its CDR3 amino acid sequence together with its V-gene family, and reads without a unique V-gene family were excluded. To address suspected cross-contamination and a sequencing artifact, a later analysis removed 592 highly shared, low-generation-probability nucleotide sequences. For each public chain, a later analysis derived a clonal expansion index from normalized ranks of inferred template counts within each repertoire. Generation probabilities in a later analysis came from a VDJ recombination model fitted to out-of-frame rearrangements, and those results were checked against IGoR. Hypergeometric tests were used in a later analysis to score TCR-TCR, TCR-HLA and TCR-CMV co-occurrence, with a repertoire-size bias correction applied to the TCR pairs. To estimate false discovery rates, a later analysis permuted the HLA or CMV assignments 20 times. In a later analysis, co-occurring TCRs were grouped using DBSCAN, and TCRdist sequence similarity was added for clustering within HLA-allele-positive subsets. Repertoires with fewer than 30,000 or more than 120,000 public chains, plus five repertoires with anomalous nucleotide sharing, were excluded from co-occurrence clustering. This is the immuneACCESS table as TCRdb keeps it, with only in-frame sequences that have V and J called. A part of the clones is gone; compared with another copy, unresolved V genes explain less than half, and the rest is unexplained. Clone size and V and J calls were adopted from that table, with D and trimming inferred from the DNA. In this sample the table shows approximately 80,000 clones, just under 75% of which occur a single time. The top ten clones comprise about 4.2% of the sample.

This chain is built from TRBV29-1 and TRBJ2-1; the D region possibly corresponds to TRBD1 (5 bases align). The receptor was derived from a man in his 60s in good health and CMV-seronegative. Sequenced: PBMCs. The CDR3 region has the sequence CSVAPDRGRAYNEQFF. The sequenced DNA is TGCAGCGTTGCGCCGGATAGAGGCAGGGCCTACAATGAGCAGTTCTTC.